This T cell receptor (beta chain) was captured by sequencing in a study of glioma-infiltrating T cells after dendritic cell vaccination. Whole-study results and caveats: Complete blood and tumor specimen sets were limited to few patients.

This table comes from immunoSEQ multiplex PCR, and its TCRdb copy is limited to in-frame clones, with some not included. The sample has more than 60,000 clones; roughly four fifths are singletons. Comments on this clone: Its antigen is still unknown.

Isocitrate dehydrogenase mutation was absent in all glioblastoma patients. V gave up 8 bases and J gave up 6 bases, with 18 bases separating them. From germline, CDR1 is SGHNT and CDR2 YYREEE (reference sequence). This CDR3 comprises 13 residues. This TCR was recovered from a human donor with glioblastoma. Here the sequenced sample was blood, taken before dendritic cell vaccination. This sequence joins TRBV5-4 and TRBJ2-7; perhaps TRBD2 as D (7 bases). The CDR3 protein is CASSGQGPSEQYF. CDR3 in DNA: TGTGCCAGTAGCGGGCAGGGGCCCTCCGAGCAGTACTTC.